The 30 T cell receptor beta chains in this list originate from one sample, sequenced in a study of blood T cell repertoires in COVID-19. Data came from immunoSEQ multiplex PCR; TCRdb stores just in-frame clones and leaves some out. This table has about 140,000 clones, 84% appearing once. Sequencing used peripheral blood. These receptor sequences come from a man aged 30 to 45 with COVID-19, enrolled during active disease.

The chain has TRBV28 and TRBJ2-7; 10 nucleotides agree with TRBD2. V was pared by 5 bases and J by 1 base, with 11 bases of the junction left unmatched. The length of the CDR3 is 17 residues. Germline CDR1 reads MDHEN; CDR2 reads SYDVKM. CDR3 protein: CASSTMTSGRDSYEQYF. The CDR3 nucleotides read TGTGCCAGCAGTACAATGACCAGCGGGAGGGATTCCTACGAGCAGTACTTC. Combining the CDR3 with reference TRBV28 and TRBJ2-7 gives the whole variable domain DVKVTQSSRYLVKRTGEKVFLECVQDMDHENMFWYRQDPGLGLRLIYFSYDVKMKEKGDIPEGYSVSREKKERFSLILESASTNQTSMYLCASSTMTSGRDSYEQYFGPGTRLTVT.

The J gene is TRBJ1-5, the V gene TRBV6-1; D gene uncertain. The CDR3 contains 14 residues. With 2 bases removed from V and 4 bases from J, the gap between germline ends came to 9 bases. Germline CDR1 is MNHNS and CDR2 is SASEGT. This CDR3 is CASSEIGENQPQHF. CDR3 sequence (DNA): TGTGCCAGCAGTGAAATTGGGGAGAATCAGCCCCAGCATTTT.

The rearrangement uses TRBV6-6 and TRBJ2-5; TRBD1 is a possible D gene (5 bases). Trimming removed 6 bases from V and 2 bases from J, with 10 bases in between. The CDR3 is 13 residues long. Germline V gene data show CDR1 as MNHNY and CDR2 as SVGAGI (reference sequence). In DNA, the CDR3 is TGTGCCAGCAGCCCCAAGGGGCAAGAGACCCAGTACTTC. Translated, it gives CASSPKGQETQYF.

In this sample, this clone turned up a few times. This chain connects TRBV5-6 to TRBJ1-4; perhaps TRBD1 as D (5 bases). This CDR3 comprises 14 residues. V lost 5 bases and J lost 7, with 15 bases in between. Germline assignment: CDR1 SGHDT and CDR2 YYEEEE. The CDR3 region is CASSFGAGVEKLFF. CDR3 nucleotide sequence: TGTGCCAGCAGTTTTGGCGCGGGGGTTGAAAAACTGTTTTTT. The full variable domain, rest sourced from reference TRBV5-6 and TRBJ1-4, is DAGVTQSPTHLIKTRGQQVTLRCSPKSGHDTVSWYQQALGQGPQFIFQYYEEEERQRGNFPDRFSGHQFPNYSSELNVNALLLGDSALYLCASSFGAGVEKLFFGSGTQLSVL.

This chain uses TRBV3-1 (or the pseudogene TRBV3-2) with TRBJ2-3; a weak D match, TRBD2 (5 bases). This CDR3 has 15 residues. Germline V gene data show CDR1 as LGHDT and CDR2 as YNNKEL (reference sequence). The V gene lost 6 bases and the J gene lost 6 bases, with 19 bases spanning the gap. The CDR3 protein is CASRPGNGLIDTQYF. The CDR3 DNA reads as TGTGCCAGCAGACCCGGGAACGGCTTGATCGATACGCAGTATTTT.

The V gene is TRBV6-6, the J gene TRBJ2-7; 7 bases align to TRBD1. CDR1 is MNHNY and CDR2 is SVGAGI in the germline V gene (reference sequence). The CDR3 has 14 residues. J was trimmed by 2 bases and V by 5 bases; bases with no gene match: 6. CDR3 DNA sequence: TGTGCCAGCAGTAAACTTGGACAGGCCTACGAGCAGTACTTC. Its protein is CASSKLGQAYEQYF.

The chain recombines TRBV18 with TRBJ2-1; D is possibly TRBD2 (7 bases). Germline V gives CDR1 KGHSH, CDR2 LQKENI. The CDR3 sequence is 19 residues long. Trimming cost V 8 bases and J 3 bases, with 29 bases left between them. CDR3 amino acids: CASSPKGERGQRGYNEQFF. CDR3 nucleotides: TGTGCCAGCAGCCCTAAGGGGGAGCGGGGCCAAAGGGGCTACAATGAGCAGTTCTTC.

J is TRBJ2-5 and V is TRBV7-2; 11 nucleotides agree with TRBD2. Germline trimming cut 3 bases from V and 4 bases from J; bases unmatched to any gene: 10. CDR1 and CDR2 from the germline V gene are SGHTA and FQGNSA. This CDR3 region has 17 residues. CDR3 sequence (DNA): TGTGCCAGCAGCTTGGGTACGGGACTAGCGGAACGAGAGACCCAGTACTTC. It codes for CASSLGTGLAERETQYF. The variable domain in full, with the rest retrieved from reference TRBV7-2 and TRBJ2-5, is GAGVSQSPSNKVTEKGKDVELRCDPISGHTALYWYRQSLGQGLEFLIYFQGNSAPDKSGLPSDRFSAERTGGSVSTLTIQRTQQEDSAVYLCASSLGTGLAERETQYFGPGTRLLVL.

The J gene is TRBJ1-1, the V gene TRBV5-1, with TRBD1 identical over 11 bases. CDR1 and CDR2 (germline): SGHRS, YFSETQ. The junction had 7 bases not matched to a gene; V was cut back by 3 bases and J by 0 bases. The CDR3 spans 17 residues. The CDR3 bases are TGCGCCAGCAGCTCCCGGACAGGGGGCGATCTGAACACTGAAGCTTTCTTT. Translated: CASSSRTGGDLNTEAFF.

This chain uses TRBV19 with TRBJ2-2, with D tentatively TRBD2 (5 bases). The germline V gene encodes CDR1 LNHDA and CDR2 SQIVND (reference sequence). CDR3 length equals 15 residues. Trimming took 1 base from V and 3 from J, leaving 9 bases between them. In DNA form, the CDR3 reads TGTGCCAGTAGTATAGGAGGGTACGACACCGGGGAGCTGTTTTTT. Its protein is CASSIGGYDTGELFF.

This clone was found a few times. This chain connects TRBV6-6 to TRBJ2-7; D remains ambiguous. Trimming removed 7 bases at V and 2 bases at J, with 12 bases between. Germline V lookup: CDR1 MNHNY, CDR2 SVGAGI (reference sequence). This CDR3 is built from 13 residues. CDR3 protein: CASTPGSAYEQYF. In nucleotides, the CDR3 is TGTGCCAGCACCCCTGGCTCAGCCTACGAGCAGTACTTC.

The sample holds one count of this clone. CDR3 bases: TGTGCCATTTCGGAGGGCTTCGGGGAGCTGTTTTTT. This encodes CAISEGFGELFF. The chain links TRBV19 to TRBJ2-2; D might be TRBD2 (6 bases). Germline V gene sequence: CDR1 LNHDA, CDR2 SQIVND (reference sequence). CDR3 length equals 12 residues. V was pared by 10 bases and J by 7 bases, with 13 bases between.

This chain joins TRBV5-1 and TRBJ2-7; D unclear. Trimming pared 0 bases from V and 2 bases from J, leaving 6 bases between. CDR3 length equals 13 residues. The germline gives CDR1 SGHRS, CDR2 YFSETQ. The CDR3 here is CASSLDIAYEQYF. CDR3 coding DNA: TGCGCCAGCAGCTTGGACATTGCCTACGAGCAGTACTTC.

The CDR3 coding sequence is TGTGCCAGCAGGGCCTGGGCTTCTAGCACAGATACGCAGTATTTT. Translated: CASRAWASSTDTQYF. The rearrangement uses TRBV2 and TRBJ2-3; no clear D gene. V gave up 6 bases and J gave up 0 bases, with 13 bases separating them. The length of the CDR3 is 15 residues. Germline CDR1 and CDR2: SNHLY and FYNNEI.

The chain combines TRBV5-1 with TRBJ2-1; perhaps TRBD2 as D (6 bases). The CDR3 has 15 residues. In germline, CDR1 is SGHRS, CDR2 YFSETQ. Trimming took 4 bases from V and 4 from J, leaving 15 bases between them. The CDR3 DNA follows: TGCGCCAGCAGCCTCAGGCGGGGACTTTACAATGAGCAGTTCTTC. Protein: CASSLRRGLYNEQFF.

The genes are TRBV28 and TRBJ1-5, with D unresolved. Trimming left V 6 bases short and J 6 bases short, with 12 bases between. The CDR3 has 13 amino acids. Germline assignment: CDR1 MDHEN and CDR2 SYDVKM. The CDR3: CASRGRDRQPQHF. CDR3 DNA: TGTGCCAGCAGAGGGAGGGATCGTCAGCCCCAGCATTTT.

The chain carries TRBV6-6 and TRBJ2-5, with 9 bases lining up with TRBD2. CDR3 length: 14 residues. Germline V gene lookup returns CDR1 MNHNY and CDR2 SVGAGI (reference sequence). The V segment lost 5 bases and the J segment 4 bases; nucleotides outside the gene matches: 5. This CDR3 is CASSRSGRGETQYF. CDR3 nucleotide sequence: TGTGCCAGCAGTCGTAGCGGGAGAGGAGAGACCCAGTACTTC.

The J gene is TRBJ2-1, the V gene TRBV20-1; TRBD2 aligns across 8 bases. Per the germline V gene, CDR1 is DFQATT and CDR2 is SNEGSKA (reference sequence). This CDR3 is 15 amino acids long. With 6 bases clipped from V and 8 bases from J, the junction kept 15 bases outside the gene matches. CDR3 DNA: TGCAGTGCCAGTTATAAGCGGGAGTCGTTTTATGAGCAGTTCTTC. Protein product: CSASYKRESFYEQFF.

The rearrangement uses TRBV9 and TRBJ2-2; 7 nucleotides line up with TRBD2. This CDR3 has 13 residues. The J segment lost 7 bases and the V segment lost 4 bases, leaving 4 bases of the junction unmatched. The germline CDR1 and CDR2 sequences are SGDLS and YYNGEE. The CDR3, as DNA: TGTGCCAGCAGCCCTCCGGGGGGCGGGGAGCTGTTTTTT. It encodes CASSPPGGGELFF.

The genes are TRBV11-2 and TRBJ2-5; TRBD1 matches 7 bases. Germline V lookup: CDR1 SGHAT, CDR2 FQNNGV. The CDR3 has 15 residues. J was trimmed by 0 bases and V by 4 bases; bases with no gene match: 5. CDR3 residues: CASSSRQGDQETQYF. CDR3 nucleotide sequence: TGTGCCAGCAGCTCTCGACAGGGTGACCAAGAGACCCAGTACTTC.

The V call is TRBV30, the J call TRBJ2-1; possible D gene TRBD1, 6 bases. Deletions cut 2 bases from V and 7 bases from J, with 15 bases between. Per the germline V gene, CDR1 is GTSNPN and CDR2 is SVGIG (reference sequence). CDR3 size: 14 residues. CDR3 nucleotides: TGTGCCTGGAGTATTACAGGGCCCGCGAATGAGCAGTTCTTC. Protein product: CAWSITGPANEQFF. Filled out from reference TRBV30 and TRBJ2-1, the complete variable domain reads SQTIHQWPATLVQPVGSPLSLECTVEGTSNPNLYWYRQAAGRGLQLLFYSVGIGQISSEVPQNLSASRPQDRQFILSSKKLLLSDSGFYLCAWSITGPANEQFFGPGTRLTVL.

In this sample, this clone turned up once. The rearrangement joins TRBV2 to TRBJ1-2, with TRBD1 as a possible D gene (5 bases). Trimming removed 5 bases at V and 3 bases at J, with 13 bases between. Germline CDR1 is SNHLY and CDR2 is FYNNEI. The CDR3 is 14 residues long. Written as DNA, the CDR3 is TGTGCCAGCAGTTCCCAGGGAAGGGACTATGGCTACACCTTC. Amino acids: CASSSQGRDYGYTF.

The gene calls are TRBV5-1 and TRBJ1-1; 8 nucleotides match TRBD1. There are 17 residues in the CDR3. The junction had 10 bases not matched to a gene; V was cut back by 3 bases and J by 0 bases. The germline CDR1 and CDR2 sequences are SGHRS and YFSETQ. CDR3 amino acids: CASSSMTGVLMNTEAFF. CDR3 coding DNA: TGCGCCAGCAGCTCTATGACAGGGGTCTTGATGAACACTGAAGCTTTCTTT.

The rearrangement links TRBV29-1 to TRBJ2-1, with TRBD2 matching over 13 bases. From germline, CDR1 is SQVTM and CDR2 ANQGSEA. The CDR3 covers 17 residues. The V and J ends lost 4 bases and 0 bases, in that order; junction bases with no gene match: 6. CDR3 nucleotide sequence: TGCAGCGTTGGGGTACTAGCGGGAGGGAGCTCCTACAATGAGCAGTTCTTC. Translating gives CSVGVLAGGSSYNEQFF.

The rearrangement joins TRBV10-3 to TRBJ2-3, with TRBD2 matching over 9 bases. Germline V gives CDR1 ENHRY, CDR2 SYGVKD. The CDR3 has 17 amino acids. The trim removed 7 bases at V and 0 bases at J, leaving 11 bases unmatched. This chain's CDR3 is CAIKPGLAASSTDTQYF. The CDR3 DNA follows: TGTGCCATCAAACCGGGACTAGCAGCGAGTAGCACAGATACGCAGTATTTT.

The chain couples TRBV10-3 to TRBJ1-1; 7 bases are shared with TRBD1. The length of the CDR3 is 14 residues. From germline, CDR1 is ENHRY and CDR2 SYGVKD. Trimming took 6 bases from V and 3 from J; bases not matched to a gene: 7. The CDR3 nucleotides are TGTGCCATCAGCGACCAGGGGGTGGACACTGAAGCTTTCTTT. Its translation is CAISDQGVDTEAFF.

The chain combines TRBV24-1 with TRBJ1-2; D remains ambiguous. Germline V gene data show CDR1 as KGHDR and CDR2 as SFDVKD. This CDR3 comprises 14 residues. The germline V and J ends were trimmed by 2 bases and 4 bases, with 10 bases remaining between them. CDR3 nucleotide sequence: TGTGCCACCAGTGATTCCGGGGTTGCCTATGGCTACACCTTC. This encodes CATSDSGVAYGYTF.

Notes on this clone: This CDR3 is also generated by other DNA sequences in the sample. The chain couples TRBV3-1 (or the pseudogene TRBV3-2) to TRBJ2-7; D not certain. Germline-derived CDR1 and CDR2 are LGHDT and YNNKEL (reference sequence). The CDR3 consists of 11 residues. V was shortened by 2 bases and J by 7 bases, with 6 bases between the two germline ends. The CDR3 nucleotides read TGTGCCAGCAGCCAACTCCGGGAGCAGTACTTC. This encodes CASSQLREQYF.

In DNA form, the CDR3 reads TGTGCCAGCAGAACCGGGGGGCACACTGAAGCTTTCTTT. Translated, it gives CASRTGGHTEAFF. The V and J genes are TRBV2 and TRBJ1-1; a possible D gene is TRBD1 (6 bases). The germline CDR1 and CDR2 sequences are SNHLY and FYNNEI. V dropped 6 bases and J dropped 3 bases, with 11 bases sitting between them. The CDR3 length is 13 residues.

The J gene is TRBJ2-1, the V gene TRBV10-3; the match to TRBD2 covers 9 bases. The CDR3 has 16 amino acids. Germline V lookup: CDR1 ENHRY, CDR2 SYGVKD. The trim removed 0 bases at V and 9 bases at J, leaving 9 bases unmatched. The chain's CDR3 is CAISESAGGPPSEQFF. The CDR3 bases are TGTGCCATCAGTGAGTCTGCGGGAGGGCCTCCGAGTGAGCAGTTCTTC.